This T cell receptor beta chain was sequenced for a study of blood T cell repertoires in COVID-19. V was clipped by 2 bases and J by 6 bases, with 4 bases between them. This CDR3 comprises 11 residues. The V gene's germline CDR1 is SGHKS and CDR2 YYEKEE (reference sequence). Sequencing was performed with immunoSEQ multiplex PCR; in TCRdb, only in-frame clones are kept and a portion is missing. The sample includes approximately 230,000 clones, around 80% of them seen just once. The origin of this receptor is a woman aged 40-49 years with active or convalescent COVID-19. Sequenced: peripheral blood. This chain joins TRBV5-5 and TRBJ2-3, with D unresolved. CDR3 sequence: CASSLADTQYF. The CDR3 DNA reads TGTGCCAGCAGCTTAGCGGATACGCAGTATTTT.